This section outlines one T cell receptor (beta chain) sequence together with its context. What it recognizes is unknown. This record belongs to a study of Tregs in tolerant kidney transplant recipients. Study outcomes and limitations: Few patients were studied, so findings need validation in larger groups.

After removal of 5 bases from V and 1 base from J, the junction contained 5 bases not matched to a gene. The CDR3 runs to 14 residues. CDR1 SGHVS and CDR2 FNYEAQ come from the germline V gene. Repertoires were generated with immunoSEQ multiplex PCR, while TCRdb's copy carries only in-frame clones and drops some. Found here are about 240,000 clones, about 80% of them singletons; the top ten hold around 0.61%. The receptor was isolated from a human donor in good health. The chain recombines TRBV7-6 with TRBJ2-7; 7 nucleotides match TRBD2. The sample was CD4+ T cells from blood. This CDR3 reads CASSPLAVSYEQYF. CDR3 nucleotide sequence: TGTGCCAGCAGCCCCCTAGCGGTTTCCTACGAGCAGTACTTC.